Below, 4 T cell receptor beta chains from the same sample are listed, as sequenced in a study of sequential checkpoint blockade in melanoma. The treatment is: randomized to nivolumab then ipilimumab (arm A) or the reverse (arm B). Sequencing used immunoSEQ multiplex PCR; TCRdb keeps in-frame clones, though not all of them. The sample shows around 900 clones, over 20% of them seen only once. Sequencing used tumor tissue (inferred from file names), obtained from a patient given nivolumab and ipilimumab in sequence. Receptor source: a human donor with melanoma.

The chain recombines TRBV12-5 with TRBJ2-7; D gene uncertain. Germline V gene lookup returns CDR1 LGHNT and CDR2 FRNRAP. V was pared by 7 bases and J by 0 bases, with 7 bases between. The CDR3 totals 12 residues. For the CDR3, the DNA is TGTGCTAGTGAAACAGACTCCTACGAGCAGTACTTC. It specifies CASETDSYEQYF.

By sample fraction, this clone is medium-sized (0.01 to 0.1%). This chain uses TRBV9 with TRBJ2-3; D tentatively reads TRBD1 or TRBD2 (6 bases each). The CDR3 has 16 amino acids. Germline CDR1 reads SGDLS; CDR2 reads YYNGEE. The ends were cut back, 4 bases at V and 2 bases at J, with 17 bases in the middle. The CDR3 sequence is CASSLTSRGHTDTQYF. CDR3 nucleotides: TGTGCCAGCAGCCTAACTAGCCGGGGACACACAGATACGCAGTATTTT.

The gene calls are TRBV25-1 and TRBJ1-2; D not resolved. The CDR3 runs to 12 residues. V was pared by 5 bases and J by 8 bases, with 12 bases between. Germline V gene lookup returns CDR1 MGHDK and CDR2 SYGVNS. The chain's CDR3 is CASSLQGFGYTF. DNA for the CDR3: TGTGCCAGCAGTCTTCAAGGGTTCGGCTACACCTTC.

This rearrangement joins TRBV9 to TRBJ2-7; either TRBD1 or TRBD2 may fit D (5 bases each). V was shortened by 5 bases and J by 3 bases, with 18 bases between the two germline ends. CDR3 length: 15 amino acids. Germline V CDR1 and CDR2: SGDLS, YYNGEE. CDR3 DNA sequence: TGTGCCAGCAGTGACAGCTGGGGACCTAACTACGAGCAGTACTTC. Amino acids: CASSDSWGPNYEQYF. Together with reference TRBV9 and TRBJ2-7, the CDR3 gives the full variable domain: DSGVTQTPKHLITATGQRVTLRCSPRSGDLSVYWYQQSLDQGLQFLIQYYNGEERAKGNILERFSAQQFPDLHSELNLSSLELGDSALYFCASSDSWGPNYEQYFGPGTRLTVT.